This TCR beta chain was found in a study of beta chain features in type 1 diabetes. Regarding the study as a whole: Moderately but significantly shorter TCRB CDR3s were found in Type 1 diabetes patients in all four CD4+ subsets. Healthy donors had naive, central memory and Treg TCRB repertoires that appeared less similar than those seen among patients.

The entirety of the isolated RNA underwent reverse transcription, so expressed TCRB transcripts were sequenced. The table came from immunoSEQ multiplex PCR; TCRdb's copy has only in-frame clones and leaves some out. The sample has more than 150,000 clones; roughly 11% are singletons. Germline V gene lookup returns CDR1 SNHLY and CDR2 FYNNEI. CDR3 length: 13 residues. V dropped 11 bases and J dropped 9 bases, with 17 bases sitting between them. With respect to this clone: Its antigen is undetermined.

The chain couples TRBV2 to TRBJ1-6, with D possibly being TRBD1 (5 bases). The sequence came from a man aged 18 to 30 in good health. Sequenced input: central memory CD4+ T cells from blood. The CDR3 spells CAGTPAGASPLHF. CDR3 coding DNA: TGTGCCGGCACACCCGCCGGGGCTTCACCCCTCCACTTT.